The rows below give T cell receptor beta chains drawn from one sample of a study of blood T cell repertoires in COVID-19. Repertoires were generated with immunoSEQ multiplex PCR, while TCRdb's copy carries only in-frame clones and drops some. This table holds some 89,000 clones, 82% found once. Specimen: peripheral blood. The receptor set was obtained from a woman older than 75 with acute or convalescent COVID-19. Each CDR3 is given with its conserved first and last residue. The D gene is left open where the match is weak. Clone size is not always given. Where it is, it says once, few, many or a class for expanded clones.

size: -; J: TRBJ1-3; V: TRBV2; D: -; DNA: TGTGCCAGCACCATCCAGGGATTGGGTGGAAACACCATATATTTT; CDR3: CASTIQGLGGNTIYF
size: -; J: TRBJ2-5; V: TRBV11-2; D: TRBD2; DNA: TGTGCCAGCAGCTTCGGCGCTAGCGGGGTTGTGGAGACCCAGTACTTC; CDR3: CASSFGASGVVETQYF
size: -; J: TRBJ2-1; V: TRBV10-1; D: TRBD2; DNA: TGCGCCAGCACCCCCGGTGGGGCGGGAGCTTTTTCCCATGAGCAGTTCTTC; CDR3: CASTPGGAGAFSHEQFF
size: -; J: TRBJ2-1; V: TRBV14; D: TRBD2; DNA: TGTGCCAGCAGCCAGTTCCAGCGGGAGTACAATGAGCAGTTCTTC; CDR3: CASSQFQREYNEQFF
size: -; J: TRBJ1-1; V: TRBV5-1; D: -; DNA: TGCGCCAGCAGCTTGGGCCCAGGAACTGAAGCTTTCTTT; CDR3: CASSLGPGTEAFF
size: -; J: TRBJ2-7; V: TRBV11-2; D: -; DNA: TGTGCCAGCAGCTTAGATCGTATCAGCTACGAGCAGTACTTC; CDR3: CASSLDRISYEQYF
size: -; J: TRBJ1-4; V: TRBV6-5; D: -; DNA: TGTGCCAGCAGGCAGGAAGGAGGGGGGGTTGGAAAACTGTTTTTT; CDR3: CASRQEGGGVGKLFF
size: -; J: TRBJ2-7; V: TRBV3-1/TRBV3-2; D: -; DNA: TGTGCCAGCAGCCAAGAGTTACGGGGATCCTACGAGCAGTACTTC; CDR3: CASSQELRGSYEQYF
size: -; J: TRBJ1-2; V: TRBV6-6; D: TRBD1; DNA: TGTGCCAGCAGCGAACCGGGACAGGGTAACTATGGCTACACCTTC; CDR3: CASSEPGQGNYGYTF
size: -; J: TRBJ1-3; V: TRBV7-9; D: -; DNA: TGTGCCAGCAGCTTAGGTGGAGTGGATGTCGGAAACACCATATATTTT; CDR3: CASSLGGVDVGNTIYF
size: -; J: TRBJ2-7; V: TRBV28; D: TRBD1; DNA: TGTGCCAGCAGGGGACAGGGCAGGGGGTCCTACGAGCAGTACTTC; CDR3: CASRGQGRGSYEQYF
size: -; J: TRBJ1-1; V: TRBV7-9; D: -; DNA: TGTGCCAGCAGCTTACAGGGGTGGCCAGTTGAACCTTTCTTT; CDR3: CASSLQGWPVEPFF
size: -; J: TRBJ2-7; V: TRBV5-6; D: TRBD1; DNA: TGTGCCAGCAGCCATACCGGGACAGCCAACTACGAGCAGTACTTC; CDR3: CASSHTGTANYEQYF
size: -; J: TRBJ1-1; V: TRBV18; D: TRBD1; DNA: TGTGCCAGCTCACCACGACCAACAGGGGGAAAAGCTAAGGACACTGAAGCTTTCTTT; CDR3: CASSPRPTGGKAKDTEAFF
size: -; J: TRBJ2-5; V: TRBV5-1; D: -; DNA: TGCGCCAGCAGCTGGGGGGAGGTCGGAGAGACCCAGTACTTC; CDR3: CASSWGEVGETQYF
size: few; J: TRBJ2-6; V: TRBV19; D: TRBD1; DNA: TGTGCCAGTAGTGTGACAGGGGTGGCTTCTGGGGCCAACGTCCTGACTTTC; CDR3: CASSVTGVASGANVLTF
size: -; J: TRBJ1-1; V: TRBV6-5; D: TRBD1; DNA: TGTGCCAGCAGTCTAACCGGGACAGGGGTTAATGAAGCTTTCTTT; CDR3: CASSLTGTGVNEAFF
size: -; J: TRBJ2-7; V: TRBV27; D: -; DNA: TGTGCCAGCAGTCTTACAGGGATGGTCTACGAGCAGTACTTC; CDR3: CASSLTGMVYEQYF